Shown below are 27 T cell receptor beta chains from a single sample sequenced in a study of cytomegalovirus exposure and HLA in healthy donors. Amplification used 60 Vbeta primers and 13 Jbeta primers. The data were produced by immunoSEQ multiplex PCR, yet TCRdb's version contains in-frame clones alone and is incomplete. This table holds just under 80,000 clones, around 84% found once. Sequencing used PBMCs. These receptors were taken from a man between 35 and 55 years old in good health and CMV-seronegative.

This chain joins TRBV13 and TRBJ2-1, with D hard to call. CDR3 length: 14 residues. V gave up 3 bases and J gave up 2 bases, with 8 bases separating them. The germline V gene has CDR1 PRHDT and CDR2 FYEKMQ (reference sequence). CDR3 loop: CASSFSQAYNEQFF. The CDR3 bases are TGTGCCAGCAGCTTCAGCCAGGCCTACAATGAGCAGTTCTTC.

The chain carries TRBV30 and TRBJ2-1, with 8 nucleotides matching TRBD2. The trim removed 3 bases at V and 1 base at J, leaving 14 bases unmatched. The germline gives CDR1 GTSNPN, CDR2 SVGIG (reference sequence). CDR3 length: 18 residues. CDR3 region: CAWRRGRAGGGSYNEQFF. The CDR3 DNA reads TGTGCCTGGAGACGAGGGAGGGCGGGAGGAGGGTCCTACAATGAGCAGTTCTTC.

V usage is TRBV7-3 and J usage is TRBJ2-2; 9 bases match TRBD1. V lost 5 bases and J lost 4; bases outside the gene matches: 5. The CDR3 sequence is 15 residues long. Germline V gene sequence: CDR1 SGHTA, CDR2 FQGTGA. The CDR3 loop reads CASSQTGGSTGELFF. DNA of the CDR3: TGTGCCAGCAGCCAGACAGGGGGTAGCACCGGGGAGCTGTTTTTT.

The CDR3 nucleotides are TGCGCCAGCAGCTCCCAGCGGGGGCCTCAGGAGACCCAGTACTTC. Amino acids: CASSSQRGPQETQYF. The chain combines TRBV5-1 with TRBJ2-5; TRBD2 matches 8 bases. CDR1 is SGHRS and CDR2 is YFSETQ in the germline V gene. V was clipped by 3 bases and J by 5 bases; unmatched bases: 9. The CDR3 is made up of 15 amino acids.

This clone was recorded once. The chain couples TRBV9 to TRBJ1-4; D is ambiguous. This CDR3 is built from 16 residues. Trimming cost V 0 bases and J 0 bases, with 9 bases left between them. Germline V gives CDR1 SGDLS, CDR2 YYNGEE. The CDR3 nucleotides are TGTGCCAGCAGCGTAGGTCCGGGTACAACTAATGAAAAACTGTTTTTT. It encodes CASSVGPGTTNEKLFF.

The J gene is TRBJ2-3, the V gene TRBV5-6; D is possibly TRBD1 (5 bases). V was trimmed by 0 bases and J by 5 bases, leaving 10 bases between them. The CDR3 spans 14 residues. CDR1 is SGHDT and CDR2 is YYEEEE in the germline V gene. CDR3 sequence reads: CASSLVKDRDTQYF. In DNA form, the CDR3 reads TGTGCCAGCAGCTTGGTAAAAGACAGAGATACGCAGTATTTT.

The V gene is TRBV5-1, the J gene TRBJ2-1, with TRBD2 matching over 10 bases. The germline CDR1 and CDR2 sequences are SGHRS and YFSETQ. With V trimmed by 4 bases and J by 10 bases, 5 bases remained unmatched. The CDR3 totals 13 residues. This chain's CDR3 is CASSGLLAGEQFF. The CDR3 bases are TGCGCCAGCAGCGGGTTACTAGCGGGGGAGCAGTTCTTC.

The chain combines TRBV6-6 with TRBJ2-7; TRBD1 is a possible D gene (5 bases). This CDR3 has 14 residues. Per germline, CDR1 MNHNY and CDR2 SVGAGI (reference sequence). Deletions cut 1 base from V and 4 bases from J, with 11 bases between. The DNA for the CDR3 is TGTGCCAGCAGTTACTTTACAGGATCGTACGAGCAGTACTTC. Translating it yields CASSYFTGSYEQYF.

V is TRBV5-4 and J is TRBJ2-7; 9 bases map to TRBD2. Germline CDR1 is SGHNT and CDR2 is YYREEE (reference sequence). The CDR3 extends over 15 amino acids. After removal of 0 bases from V and 7 bases from J, the junction contained 8 bases not matched to a gene. The CDR3 protein is CASSLGASGTLEQYF. The CDR3 DNA reads TGTGCCAGCAGCTTGGGGGCTAGCGGGACGCTGGAGCAGTACTTC.

The V gene is TRBV6-5, the J gene TRBJ1-4; possible D gene TRBD1, 6 bases. Germline CDR1 reads MNHEY; CDR2 reads SVGAGI. The CDR3 consists of 14 residues. Trimming shortened V by 6 bases and J by 5 bases, and 13 bases separated the two germline ends. CDR3 protein: CASSMTGSNEKLFF. The CDR3 DNA reads as TGTGCCAGCAGCATGACAGGCTCAAATGAAAAACTGTTTTTT.

This clone was seen a handful of times. The chain is built from TRBV2 and TRBJ2-7, with D hard to call. The germline CDR1 and CDR2 sequences are SNHLY and FYNNEI. Trimming left V 8 bases short and J 7 bases short, with 24 bases between. The CDR3 spans 15 residues. CDR3 loop: CASCPGMVVSEEQYF. CDR3 coding DNA: TGTGCCAGCTGCCCGGGTATGGTGGTTTCCGAAGAGCAGTACTTC.

The rearrangement links TRBV28 to TRBJ2-5; possibly TRBD2 for D (6 bases). Germline V gene data show CDR1 as MDHEN and CDR2 as SYDVKM. Trimming shortened V by 3 bases and J by 11 bases, and 19 bases separated the two germline ends. The CDR3 sequence is 14 residues long. CDR3 in DNA: TGTGCCAGCAGTTTCGCAGGGATGACTAGGGAGCAGTACTTC. Its translation: CASSFAGMTREQYF.

The genes are TRBV5-1 and TRBJ2-1; TRBD1 matches at 9 bases. V lost 3 bases and J lost 1; bases outside the gene matches: 5. CDR1 is SGHRS and CDR2 is YFSETQ in the germline V gene. The CDR3 totals 16 residues. CDR3 residues: CASSSQQGASYNEQFF. The CDR3 DNA follows: TGCGCCAGCAGCTCCCAACAGGGGGCGTCCTACAATGAGCAGTTCTTC.

The chain carries TRBV19 and TRBJ2-3; 16 nucleotides align to TRBD2. The junction had 8 bases not matched to a gene; V was cut back by 5 bases and J by 3 bases. The CDR3 runs to 18 residues. CDR1 is LNHDA, CDR2 SQIVND, per germline (reference sequence). The CDR3 is CASSPWGLAGGQTDTQYF. CDR3 nucleotides: TGTGCCAGTAGTCCCTGGGGACTAGCGGGAGGGCAGACAGATACGCAGTATTTT. Complete variable domain (other parts from reference TRBV19 and TRBJ2-3): DGGITQSPKYLFRKEGQNVTLSCEQNLNHDAMYWYRQDPGQGLRLIYYSQIVNDFQKGDIAEGYSVSREKKESFPLTVTSAQKNPTAFYLCASSPWGLAGGQTDTQYFGPGTRLTVL.

The V and J genes are TRBV6-6 and TRBJ1-5; a possible D gene is TRBD1 (6 bases). The CDR3 extends over 15 amino acids. Trimming stripped 6 bases from V and 6 bases from J, with 18 bases between. CDR1 and CDR2 (germline): MNHNY, SVGAGI (reference sequence). CDR3 amino acids: CASRDPGGLTQPQHF. The CDR3 DNA reads as TGTGCCAGCAGAGACCCGGGGGGCTTGACTCAGCCCCAGCATTTT.

This chain joins TRBV5-4 and TRBJ2-1, with a possible D match to TRBD2 (7 bases). Trimming left V 2 bases short and J 5 bases short, with 14 bases between. The CDR3 length is 15 residues. Germline V CDR1 and CDR2: SGHNT, YYREEE (reference sequence). In nucleotides, the CDR3 is TGTGCCAGCAGCTTTGGGGGGGCGCAGGACAATGAGCAGTTCTTC. Translating it yields CASSFGGAQDNEQFF.

The chain joins TRBV15 to TRBJ2-3; no clear D gene. Germline-derived CDR1 and CDR2 are LNHNV and YYDKDF (reference sequence). Trimming removed 6 bases from V and 6 bases from J, with 16 bases in between. CDR3 size: 14 residues. CDR3 residues: CATRTRNYLDTQYF. The CDR3 nucleotides read TGTGCCACCAGAACCCGGAACTACCTCGATACGCAGTATTTT.

On this clone: The same CDR3 arises from other DNA sequences in this sample as well. The rearrangement joins TRBV19 to TRBJ2-5, with 9 nucleotides matching TRBD2. The germline V gene encodes CDR1 LNHDA and CDR2 SQIVND (reference sequence). The trim removed 9 bases at V and 2 bases at J, leaving 7 bases unmatched. The CDR3 sequence is 14 residues long. The CDR3 loop reads CARNGLAGQETQYF. CDR3 DNA sequence: TGTGCCAGGAACGGGCTAGCGGGACAAGAGACCCAGTACTTC.

This chain uses TRBV29-1 with TRBJ1-4; 10 positions match TRBD1. There are 13 residues in the CDR3. V trimming: 5 bases; J trimming: 6 bases; junction bases outside the gene matches: 3. Germline-derived CDR1 and CDR2 are SQVTM and ANQGSEA. The CDR3 DNA reads TGCAGCGTTTTTGGACAGGGGGATGAAAAACTGTTTTTT. It is translated as CSVFGQGDEKLFF.

The gene calls are TRBV28 and TRBJ2-5, with D maybe TRBD2 (6 bases). CDR1 is MDHEN, CDR2 SYDVKM, per germline. Trimming took 6 bases from V and 4 from J, leaving 18 bases between them. CDR3 length: 15 amino acids. This CDR3 is CASSLQWGERETQYF. The CDR3 DNA reads as TGTGCCAGCAGCCTCCAATGGGGGGAGCGAGAGACCCAGTACTTC.

The chain recombines TRBV5-1 with TRBJ2-2; D ambiguous. Deletions cut 2 bases from V and 2 bases from J, with 10 bases between. The CDR3 covers 15 residues. CDR1 is SGHRS, CDR2 YFSETQ, per germline. The CDR3 loop reads CASSFVTVNTGELFF. In DNA form, the CDR3 reads TGCGCCAGCAGCTTCGTTACAGTTAACACCGGGGAGCTGTTTTTT.

The V call is TRBV19, the J call TRBJ2-2, with TRBD2 identical over 10 bases. CDR1 and CDR2 (germline): LNHDA, SQIVND (reference sequence). Trimming took 5 bases from V and 1 from J; bases not matched to a gene: 7. The length of the CDR3 is 17 residues. The CDR3 here is CASSRPSGRQNTGELFF. CDR3 DNA sequence: TGTGCCAGTAGTCGGCCTAGCGGGAGACAGAACACCGGGGAGCTGTTTTTT.

This rearrangement joins TRBV7-8 to TRBJ1-5, with 11 bases lining up with TRBD1. Trimming removed 7 bases from V and 2 bases from J; junction bases left unmatched: 10. This CDR3 has 17 residues. Germline-derived CDR1 and CDR2 are SGHVS and FQNEAQ. The CDR3 spells CASTQGQGVVGNQPQHF. CDR3 bases: TGTGCCAGCACGCAGGGACAGGGGGTTGTTGGCAATCAGCCCCAGCATTTT. Complete variable domain (other parts from reference TRBV7-8 and TRBJ1-5): GAGVSQSPRYKVAKRGQDVALRCDPISGHVSLFWYQQALGQGPEFLTYFQNEAQLDKSGLPSDRFFAERPEGSVSTLKIQRTQQEDSAVYLCASTQGQGVVGNQPQHFGDGTRLSIL.

The chain joins TRBV27 to TRBJ1-1, with D maybe TRBD1 (6 bases). The CDR3 contains 16 residues. The ends were cut back, 5 bases at V and 1 base at J, with 17 bases in the middle. Per the germline V gene, CDR1 is MNHEY and CDR2 is SMNVEV (reference sequence). CDR3 sequence (DNA): TGTGCCAGCAGTCGTTACCTACCGACAGGGAACACTGAAGCTTTCTTT. Its translation: CASSRYLPTGNTEAFF.

This chain connects TRBV7-3 to TRBJ1-1; D not certain. The CDR3 is made up of 13 amino acids. Germline values: CDR1 SGHTA, CDR2 FQGTGA. Trimming left V 0 bases short and J 5 bases short, with 7 bases between. This CDR3 is CASSLTRFTEAFF. CDR3 nucleotides: TGTGCCAGCAGCTTAACACGGTTTACTGAAGCTTTCTTT.

This sequence joins TRBV9 and TRBJ2-7; the match to TRBD2 covers 9 bases. Germline V gene sequence: CDR1 SGDLS, CDR2 YYNGEE. This CDR3 has 16 amino acids. The V and J ends lost 0 bases and 5 bases, in that order; junction bases with no gene match: 9. Written as DNA, the CDR3 is TGTGCCAGCAGCGTAGGCGGGAGGGCCGAAGCCAACGAGCAGTACTTC. Protein product: CASSVGGRAEANEQYF.

The V call is TRBV14, the J call TRBJ2-1, with 9 bases aligning to TRBD2. The CDR3 consists of 18 residues. Germline V lookup: CDR1 SGHDN, CDR2 FVKESK. V shed 1 base and J 4 bases; nucleotides not matched to a gene: 11. Here the CDR3 DNA reads TGTGCCAGCAGCCAAGTTTCGGTACGGCTAGCGGGGTACAATGAGCAGTTCTTC. This translates into CASSQVSVRLAGYNEQFF.